This T cell receptor beta chain emerged from a study of T cells in Graves' hyperthyroidism and ophthalmopathy. About the research overall: Peripheral blood samples were taken at initial diagnosis, prior to any treatment.

The ends were cut back, 3 bases at V and 0 bases at J, with 19 bases in the middle. Germline V gives CDR1 LGHNA, CDR2 YNFKEQ. This CDR3 region has 18 residues. TCR beta CDR3 regions were amplified from RNA transcripts. Initially, a first-round RT-PCR of the TCR CDR3 employed the HTBI primer set. In TCRdb, the multiplex PCR reads were re-called with MiXCR into one record per CDR3 protein. The table lists some 740,000 distinct CDR3 sequences, around 15% of them singletons. Study-wide points: Ophthalmopathy got predicted by the model a median about 6.5 months before its onset. Ophthalmopathy and stable hyperthyroidism were separated by a 13 V-J model.

Each 10 ml fresh peripheral blood draw supplied the PBMCs. Details on this clonotype: Its target is unknown.

The chain employs TRBV4-2 and TRBJ2-3; D is uncertain. Sequencing input: blood. This sequence was found in a woman younger than 30 with Graves' hyperthyroidism. The CDR3 DNA is TGTGCCAGCAGCCATTCCTTCGTACTAACCTCTAGCACAGATACGCAGTATTTT. As protein: CASSHSFVLTSSTDTQYF.